Following are 26 T cell receptor beta chains from one sample sequenced in a study of T cells in Graves' hyperthyroidism and ophthalmopathy. RNA transcripts yielded amplified TCR beta CDR3 regions. RT-PCR in the first round (using the HTBI primer set) targeted the TCR CDR3. TCRdb used MiXCR to reprocess the multiplex PCR reads, holding one entry per CDR3 protein. The table records hundreds of thousands of distinct CDR3 sequences, 16% of them present only once. Sample: blood. The receptors were gathered from a woman in her late teens or twenties with Graves' ophthalmopathy.

This clonotype was seen at least ten times. The chain links TRBV6-2 or TRBV6-3 to TRBJ2-7; D is perhaps TRBD2 (6 bases). CDR1 MNHEY and CDR2 SVGEGT come from the germline V gene. The CDR3 covers 13 residues. Trimming left V 5 bases short and J 2 bases short, with 10 bases between. The CDR3 DNA is TGTGCCAGCAGTCGGACTACCACCTACGAGCAGTACTTC. Translation: CASSRTTTYEQYF.

The J gene is TRBJ1-1, the V gene TRBV27; D remains ambiguous. CDR3 length: 13 residues. Germline-derived CDR1 and CDR2 are MNHEY and SMNVEV (reference sequence). V was clipped by 2 bases and J by 7 bases, with 11 bases between them. Here the CDR3 reads CASSLGPVGEAFF. The CDR3 DNA reads TGTGCCAGCAGTTTAGGACCGGTGGGTGAAGCTTTCTTT.

This clonotype has a count of ten or more. This chain uses TRBV24-1 with TRBJ2-1, with 15 bases identical to TRBD2. With V trimmed by 3 bases and J by 4 bases, 6 bases remained unmatched. Germline-derived CDR1 and CDR2 are KGHDR and SFDVKD. The CDR3 covers 18 residues. This CDR3 reads CATSDTSGLAGGYNEQFF. The CDR3 DNA reads TGTGCCACCAGTGATACCTCGGGACTAGCGGGGGGATACAATGAGCAGTTCTTC.

Many counts were recorded for this clonotype. This sequence joins TRBV4-1 and TRBJ1-3; D is unresolved. In germline, CDR1 is MGHRA, CDR2 YSYEKL. V was shortened by 2 bases and J by 0 bases, with 5 bases between the two germline ends. The CDR3 has 14 amino acids. CDR3 residues: CASSQPVSGNTIYF. In nucleotides, the CDR3 is TGCGCCAGCAGCCAACCTGTCTCTGGAAACACCATATATTTT.

This clonotype was detected ten times or more. The chain is built from TRBV5-1 and TRBJ2-5, with TRBD1 as a possible D gene (6 bases). Trimming removed 0 bases from V and 4 bases from J, with 19 bases in between. The CDR3 totals 17 residues. CDR1 and CDR2 (germline): SGHRS, YFSETQ. The CDR3: CASSLGAQTGIGETQYF. As DNA, the CDR3 is TGCGCCAGCAGCTTGGGGGCGCAAACAGGGATTGGAGAGACCCAGTACTTC.

This clonotype was observed at least ten times. The V call is TRBV7-9, the J call TRBJ2-5; 7 bases are shared with TRBD1. The V gene's germline CDR1 is SEHNR and CDR2 FQNEAQ (reference sequence). V gave up 6 bases and J gave up 0 bases; unmatched junction bases: 10. The CDR3 runs 16 residues. The CDR3 here is CASSTPGGANQETQYF. DNA of the CDR3: TGTGCCAGCAGTACACCAGGGGGAGCCAACCAAGAGACCCAGTACTTC.

The chain combines TRBV20-1 with TRBJ1-2; tentative D call: TRBD1 (6 bases). V dropped 4 bases and J dropped 3 bases, with 9 bases sitting between them. The CDR3 covers 12 residues. CDR1 is DFQATT and CDR2 is SNEGSKA in the germline V gene (reference sequence). The CDR3 DNA sequence: TGCAGTGCTAAACAGGGAGACTATGGCTACACCTTC. Protein sequence: CSAKQGDYGYTF.

The chain joins TRBV28 to TRBJ2-1; 13 positions agree with TRBD2. V lost 6 bases to trimming and J lost 4 bases; unmatched junction nucleotides: 9. This CDR3 has 17 amino acids. CDR1 is MDHEN, CDR2 SYDVKM, per germline. The CDR3: CASRLGTSGRAYNEQFF. DNA for the CDR3: TGTGCCAGCAGGCTCGGCACTAGCGGGAGGGCTTACAATGAGCAGTTCTTC.

The chain carries TRBV10-3 and TRBJ1-2; D remains ambiguous. The germline V gene has CDR1 ENHRY and CDR2 SYGVKD. V lost 0 bases, J lost 7 bases, and 3 bases lay in between. CDR3 length: 11 amino acids. CDR3 nucleotides: TGTGCCATCAGTGAGTCCTCTGGCTACACCTTC. Amino acid sequence: CAISESSGYTF.

At least ten counts were recorded for this clonotype. The V and J genes are TRBV3-1 and TRBJ1-1; D gene ambiguous. CDR3 size: 16 residues. V lost 3 bases and J lost 7, with 21 bases in between. Per the germline V gene, CDR1 is LGHDT and CDR2 is YNNKEL (reference sequence). The chain's CDR3 is CASSQAPRGRKVEAFF. Written as DNA, the CDR3 is TGTGCCAGCAGCCAGGCCCCACGAGGGAGAAAAGTTGAAGCTTTCTTT.

The CDR3 sequence: CASTWGQGADYGYTF. CDR3 nucleotide sequence: TGTGCCAGCACCTGGGGACAGGGGGCCGACTATGGCTACACCTTC. V is TRBV9 and J is TRBJ1-2; 12 bases are shared with TRBD1. Germline CDR1 reads SGDLS; CDR2 reads YYNGEE. This CDR3 is 15 amino acids long. The ends lost 6 bases at V and 3 bases at J; junction bases unmatched: 6.

This clonotype was seen ten or more times. CDR3 region: CASSFSGGVGGTQYF. CDR3 DNA sequence: TGCGCCAGCAGCTTCAGCGGGGGGGTAGGCGGTACGCAGTATTTT. The chain links TRBV5-1 to TRBJ2-3, with 10 bases matching TRBD2. Germline assignment: CDR1 SGHRS and CDR2 YFSETQ. This CDR3 comprises 15 residues. With V trimmed by 2 bases and J by 8 bases, 8 bases remained unmatched.

This clonotype was found many times. The chain is built from TRBV12-3 or TRBV12-4 and TRBJ2-1; 7 bases agree with TRBD1. The CDR3 extends over 15 amino acids. V was clipped by 6 bases and J by 5 bases; unmatched bases: 10. CDR3 sequence (DNA): TGTGCCAGCAGCTATACCGGGACAGCGAACAATGAGCAGTTCTTC. It yields the protein CASSYTGTANNEQFF.

This clonotype was counted many times. The chain recombines TRBV3-1 with TRBJ2-3, with D unclear. The CDR3 sequence is 12 residues long. The germline CDR1 and CDR2 sequences are LGHDT and YNNKEL (reference sequence). V was cut by 1 base and J by 8 bases, with 7 bases left in between. CDR3 protein: CASSQGLGTQYF. DNA for the CDR3: TGTGCCAGCAGCCAAGGATTGGGTACGCAGTATTTT.

A remark on this clonotype: This probably arose from a read error, given a far larger clone one base away. The chain couples TRBV11-3 to TRBJ2-3; no firm D call. The CDR3 sequence is 11 residues long. Germline V CDR1 and CDR2: SGHNT, YENEEA. The CDR3 loop is CAGSLGDTQYF. In DNA form, the CDR3 reads TGTGCCGGCAGCTTAGGAGATACGCAGTATTTT.

The CDR3 spells CASSLVVGEKLFF. Here the CDR3 DNA reads TGTGCCAGCAGCTTAGTGGTAGGAGAAAAACTGTTTTTT. The V call is TRBV7-9, the J call TRBJ1-4; D unclear. The CDR3 runs to 13 residues. Trimming pared 1 base from V and 8 bases from J, leaving 8 bases between. The V gene's germline CDR1 is SEHNR and CDR2 FQNEAQ (reference sequence).

At least ten counts were recorded for this clonotype. CDR3 amino acids: CASRPGQALYGYTF. The CDR3 DNA is TGTGCCAGTAGGCCGGGACAGGCCCTCTATGGCTACACCTTC. This chain uses TRBV19 with TRBJ1-2, with 8 positions matching TRBD1. The V and J ends lost 6 bases and 4 bases, in that order; junction bases with no gene match: 7. Germline loops: CDR1 LNHDA, CDR2 SQIVND (reference sequence). The CDR3 consists of 14 residues.

Note on this clonotype: An end of the junction does not agree with germline; a read error may underlie this. The chain uses TRBV5-1 and TRBJ2-2; D ambiguous. CDR3 length equals 14 residues. CDR1 is SGHRS and CDR2 is YFSETQ in the germline V gene. CDR3 loop: CASSYTMNAGELFF. CDR3 nucleotide sequence: TGCGCCAGCAGTTACACGATGAACGCCGGGGAGCTGTTTTTT.

The table lists this clonotype with many counts. V and J are TRBV29-1 and TRBJ1-1, with TRBD1 as a possible D gene (5 bases). The V gene's germline CDR1 is SQVTM and CDR2 ANQGSEA. The CDR3 length is 14 residues. The CDR3 region is CTISQGLANTEAFF. The CDR3 DNA follows: TGCACGATTTCTCAGGGACTCGCGAACACTGAAGCTTTCTTT.

This sequence joins TRBV24-1 and TRBJ1-2; 11 bases map to TRBD1. The CDR3 consists of 15 residues. Germline assignment: CDR1 KGHDR and CDR2 SFDVKD. The trim removed 4 bases at V and 5 bases at J, leaving 5 bases unmatched. The CDR3 region is CATSEPGQGAYGYTF. In DNA, the CDR3 is TGTGCCACCAGTGAACCCGGACAGGGGGCTTATGGCTACACCTTC.

This clonotype was seen at least ten times. V is TRBV6-1 and J is TRBJ2-3, with TRBD2 matching 12 bases. Germline V gene data show CDR1 as MNHNS and CDR2 as SASEGT. The CDR3 contains 15 residues. J was trimmed by 4 bases and V by 8 bases; bases with no gene match: 7. Here the CDR3 reads CASPPSGGAADTQYF. The CDR3 nucleotides read TGTGCCAGCCCCCCTAGCGGGGGGGCCGCAGATACGCAGTATTTT.

This clonotype was seen many times. The CDR3 protein is CASSSVGGPDTQYF. DNA of the CDR3: TGTGCCAGCAGCTCCGTGGGCGGGCCAGATACGCAGTATTTT. This rearrangement joins TRBV7-9 to TRBJ2-3, with a possible D match to TRBD2 (5 bases). CDR3 length: 14 amino acids. V shed 4 bases and J shed 4 bases, with 12 bases lying between them. CDR1 is SEHNR and CDR2 is FQNEAQ in the germline V gene (reference sequence). Complete variable domain (other parts from reference TRBV7-9 and TRBJ2-3): DTGVSQNPRHKITKRGQNVTFRCDPISEHNRLYWYRQTLGQGPEFLTYFQNEAQLEKSRLLSDRFSAERPKGSFSTLEIQRTEQGDSAMYLCASSSVGGPDTQYFGPGTRLTVL.

CDR3 DNA: TGCGCCAGCAGCCAAGACAGGGTTTCACCCCTCCACTTT. Its translation is CASSQDRVSPLHF. The chain employs TRBV4-1 and TRBJ1-6; D possibly corresponds to TRBD1 (5 bases). CDR3 length: 13 residues. The V end was cut by 0 bases, the J end by 9 bases, with 6 bases between. CDR1 is MGHRA, CDR2 YSYEKL, per germline.

This clonotype has a handful of counts. The chain employs TRBV20-1 and TRBJ1-2; 7 positions match TRBD1. The CDR3 spans 15 residues. Germline loops: CDR1 DFQATT, CDR2 SNEGSKA (reference sequence). J was trimmed by 10 bases and V by 5 bases; bases with no gene match: 19. CDR3 sequence reads: CSAFLGRQGGSVYTF. CDR3 bases: TGCAGTGCTTTCCTCGGGAGGCAGGGGGGATCCGTCTACACCTTC.

This clonotype was seen repeatedly, ten times or more. The V call is TRBV18, the J call TRBJ2-7; D perhaps matches TRBD1 (5 bases). Germline V gene lookup returns CDR1 KGHSH and CDR2 LQKENI. V shed 2 bases and J shed 2 bases, with 7 bases lying between them. This CDR3 is 13 amino acids long. CDR3 amino acids: CASSPGATYEQYF. The CDR3 DNA sequence: TGTGCCAGCTCACCAGGGGCCACCTACGAGCAGTACTTC.

On this clonotype: This may arise from a read error, as a much more abundant clone is one base away. DNA for the CDR3: TGTGCCATCAGTGCGGTGGGAGGATCCCACGAGCAGTACTTC. As protein: CAISAVGGSHEQYF. The rearrangement uses TRBV10-3 and TRBJ2-7, with D tentatively TRBD2 (6 bases). Germline CDR1 reads ENHRY; CDR2 reads SYGVKD. The V and J ends lost 4 bases and 5 bases respectively, with 15 bases between them. CDR3 length: 14 amino acids.